This is a list of T cell receptor beta chains from one sample in a study of blood T cell repertoires in COVID-19. Only in-frame clones appear in the TCRdb table, and some are missing; sequencing was by immunoSEQ multiplex PCR. The sample holds 130,000 or so clones; approximately 90% are singletons and the top ten take roughly 18%. Sequencing was carried out using peripheral blood. These TCRs come from a man between 45 and 60 years old with active or convalescent COVID-19. Each CDR3 is given with its conserved first and last residue. The order of the fields is D gene, J gene, V gene, CDR3 length, clone size, CDR3 DNA, CDR3 protein. D genes are given only for firm matches. Size is omitted from some rows. Given values are once, few, many or a class for expanded clones.

D: TRBD2
J: TRBJ2-7
V: TRBV11-2
length: 15
size: once
DNA: TGTGCCAGCAGCTTGCCGGGACTAGCAGTAGGGGAGCAGTACTTC
CDR3: CASSLPGLAVGEQYF

D: TRBD1
J: TRBJ1-5
V: TRBV7-2
length: 15
size: once
DNA: TGTGCCAGCAGCTTACCGGGACAGGGGGAACAGCCCCAGCATTTT
CDR3: CASSLPGQGEQPQHF

D: TRBD2
J: TRBJ2-1
V: TRBV6-2/TRBV6-3
length: 16
size: .
DNA: TGTGCCAGCAGCCCTTTCGGCGGGAGCCCCTACAATGAGCAGTTCTTC
CDR3: CASSPFGGSPYNEQFF

D: .
J: TRBJ1-2
V: TRBV5-6
length: 11
size: .
DNA: TGTGCCAGCAGCCTAATAATAAGCTACACCTTC
CDR3: CASSLIISYTF

D: TRBD2
J: TRBJ2-1
V: TRBV6-2/TRBV6-3
length: 21
size: .
DNA: TGTGCCAGCAGTTACGGCCGAAGACTAGCGGGGGTCCAAAGCTCCTACAATGAGCAGTTCTTC
CDR3: CASSYGRRLAGVQSSYNEQFF

D: TRBD2
J: TRBJ2-1
V: TRBV10-3
length: 16
size: .
DNA: TGTGCCATCAGCCGTACTAGCGGGGGGGCCCGGGATGAGCAGTTCTTC
CDR3: CAISRTSGGARDEQFF

D: TRBD2
J: TRBJ2-7
V: TRBV18
length: 16
size: .
DNA: TGTGCCAGCTCACCACGACTAGCGGGGGGGTCTTACGAGCAGTACTTC
CDR3: CASSPRLAGGSYEQYF

D: TRBD2
J: TRBJ2-2
V: TRBV2
length: 16
size: .
DNA: TGTGCCAGCAGCGGGACTAGCGGGAGGGCCACCGGGGAGCTGTTTTTT
CDR3: CASSGTSGRATGELFF

D: TRBD1
J: TRBJ2-1
V: TRBV5-1
length: 16
size: .
DNA: TGCGCCAGCAGCGCCGACCCCGGGACAGGGGGCCTTGAGCAGTTCTTC
CDR3: CASSADPGTGGLEQFF

D: .
J: TRBJ2-7
V: TRBV4-3
length: 13
size: many
DNA: TGCGCCAGCAGCCAATATCAGCGACGCGAGCAGTACTTC
CDR3: CASSQYQRREQYF

D: .
J: TRBJ1-6
V: TRBV19
length: 14
size: once
DNA: TGTGCCAGTAGTATAACCAGGGATAATTCACCCCTCCACTTT
CDR3: CASSITRDNSPLHF

D: TRBD2
J: TRBJ2-1
V: TRBV2
length: 16
size: .
DNA: TGTGCCAGCAGTACCGGGCTAGCGGGAGGGCCTGGTGAGCAGTTCTTC
CDR3: CASSTGLAGGPGEQFF

D: .
J: TRBJ2-5
V: TRBV5-1
length: 14
size: .
DNA: TGCGCCAGCAGCTTGGGTACAGTCGAAGAGACCCAGTACTTC
CDR3: CASSLGTVEETQYF

D: .
J: TRBJ1-6
V: TRBV5-1
length: 14
size: .
DNA: TGCGCCAGCAGCTTGACAGATACCAATTCACCCCTCCACTTT
CDR3: CASSLTDTNSPLHF

D: TRBD2
J: TRBJ2-7
V: TRBV5-1
length: 14
size: .
DNA: TGCGCCAGCAGCTTGGGCGGGAGGACCTACGAGCAGTACTTC
CDR3: CASSLGGRTYEQYF

D: .
J: TRBJ1-5
V: TRBV29-1
length: 11
size: .
DNA: TGCAGCGTTGGGGACAATTGGCCCCAGCATTTT
CDR3: CSVGDNWPQHF

D: TRBD2
J: TRBJ2-5
V: TRBV3-1/TRBV3-2
length: 15
size: .
DNA: TGTGCCAGCAGAAGAGCGGGGGCGCCCCAAGAGACCCAGTACTTC
CDR3: CASRRAGAPQETQYF

D: TRBD2
J: TRBJ2-5
V: TRBV5-1
length: 14
size: .
DNA: TGCGCCAGCAGCTATAGCGGGAGAACTGAGACCCAGTACTTC
CDR3: CASSYSGRTETQYF

D: .
J: TRBJ2-3
V: TRBV5-1
length: 15
size: .
DNA: TGCGCCAGCAGCTTGGCGGGTCTAGGGGCAGATACGCAGTATTTT
CDR3: CASSLAGLGADTQYF

D: TRBD1
J: TRBJ1-3
V: TRBV7-6
length: 17
size: .
DNA: TGTGCCAGCAGCTTAGAAATGGGACAGCTCTCTGGAAACACCATATATTTT
CDR3: CASSLEMGQLSGNTIYF

D: TRBD2
J: TRBJ2-1
V: TRBV27
length: 16
size: .
DNA: TGTGCCAGCACTTTTGGTACTAGCGGGAGGAGGCAGGAGCAGTTCTTC
CDR3: CASTFGTSGRRQEQFF

D: .
J: TRBJ1-1
V: TRBV29-1
length: 13
size: .
DNA: TGCAGCGTCGCCCCCGACAGGAAACCTGAAGCTTTCTTT
CDR3: CSVAPDRKPEAFF

D: .
J: TRBJ1-1
V: TRBV14
length: 17
size: .
DNA: TGTGCCAGCAGCCCCGGGAAAACGGGACACATGAACACTGAAGCTTTCTTT
CDR3: CASSPGKTGHMNTEAFF

D: .
J: TRBJ2-5
V: TRBV5-4
length: 15
size: .
DNA: TGTGCCAGCAGCTCTCCAATCCCGGGGGAAGAGACCCAGTACTTC
CDR3: CASSSPIPGEETQYF

D: .
J: TRBJ2-2
V: TRBV6-5
length: 15
size: .
DNA: TGTGCCAGCAACCTCGCACAGGGTCAAACCGGGGAGCTGTTTTTT
CDR3: CASNLAQGQTGELFF

D: TRBD1
J: TRBJ2-1
V: TRBV27
length: 13
size: once
DNA: TGTGCCATCAGGGGACAGGGCTACAATGAGCAGTTCTTC
CDR3: CAIRGQGYNEQFF

D: TRBD1
J: TRBJ2-5
V: TRBV7-9
length: 15
size: few
DNA: TGTGCCAGCAGCTTTTTCACAGGGGGCACGGAGACCCAGTACTTC
CDR3: CASSFFTGGTETQYF

D: .
J: TRBJ1-3
V: TRBV28
length: 16
size: .
DNA: TGTGCCAGCAGTTTGCCCAGGGGTCCCGCTGGAAACACCATATATTTT
CDR3: CASSLPRGPAGNTIYF

D: .
J: TRBJ2-7
V: TRBV12-3/TRBV12-4
length: 12
size: .
DNA: TGTGCCAGCAGTTTGAGCCCCTACGAGCAGTACTTC
CDR3: CASSLSPYEQYF

D: TRBD1
J: TRBJ1-6
V: TRBV25-1
length: 16
size: .
DNA: TGTGCCAGCAGTGCCCCGGGACAGGGCTATAATTCACCCCTCCACTTT
CDR3: CASSAPGQGYNSPLHF

D: TRBD2
J: TRBJ2-2
V: TRBV3-1/TRBV3-2
length: 18
size: .
DNA: TGTGCCAGCAGCCAGACTCCCGGGACTAGCGGGAGTCACCGGGAGCTGTTTTTT
CDR3: CASSQTPGTSGSHRELFF

D: .
J: TRBJ1-2
V: TRBV28
length: 17
size: .
DNA: TGTGCCAGCAGTTTAGAGGGTACAGAGCCTAATAACTATGGCTACACCTTC
CDR3: CASSLEGTEPNNYGYTF

D: TRBD1
J: TRBJ2-7
V: TRBV5-6
length: 15
size: .
DNA: TGTGCCAGCAGCTTGCCGGGACAGGCTAAGTACGAGCAGTACTTC
CDR3: CASSLPGQAKYEQYF

D: TRBD1
J: TRBJ1-3
V: TRBV19
length: 17
size: .
DNA: TGTGCCAGTACCTGGCGGTCAGGGGGCAACTCTGGAAACACCATATATTTT
CDR3: CASTWRSGGNSGNTIYF

D: TRBD2
J: TRBJ2-7
V: TRBV6-1
length: 16
size: .
DNA: TGTGCCAGCAGTGTTCGACTAGCGGGAATTGGCTACGAGCAGTACTTC
CDR3: CASSVRLAGIGYEQYF

D: .
J: TRBJ1-5
V: TRBV15
length: 13
size: .
DNA: TGTGCCACCAGCAGAGCCGGTAACGGGCCCCAGCATTTT
CDR3: CATSRAGNGPQHF

D: TRBD2
J: TRBJ2-7
V: TRBV29-1
length: 15
size: .
DNA: TGCAGCGTTGAAGGGGGAGGGGTTGGCTCCTACGAGCAGTACTTC
CDR3: CSVEGGGVGSYEQYF

D: .
J: TRBJ1-1
V: TRBV29-1
length: 14
size: .
DNA: TGCAGCGTCCGTTGGACAGTTTTTGTCGCTGAAGCTTTCTTT
CDR3: CSVRWTVFVAEAFF

D: .
J: TRBJ2-5
V: TRBV30
length: 12
size: .
DNA: TGTGCCTGGTTACAGGTTGGAGAGACCCAGTACTTC
CDR3: CAWLQVGETQYF

D: .
J: TRBJ1-3
V: TRBV7-9
length: 14
size: once
DNA: TGTGCCAGCAGTCTAGGGGGCTCTGGAAACACCATATATTTT
CDR3: CASSLGGSGNTIYF